The clone carrying this T cell receptor (beta chain) was recorded only once. The data are from a study of blood T cell repertoires in COVID-19. On the study more broadly: Samples representing acute and convalescent COVID-19 were sourced from the United States, Italy and Spain. T cells, B-cell-depleted T cells, or PBMCs supplied cDNA or gDNA.

In the original workflow: Reference gene primer amplification gave nucleated cell count estimates. Some clones are missing from TCRdb's copy, which holds only in-frame ones; the method was immunoSEQ multiplex PCR. D and trimming were read from the DNA, whereas the V and J calls and clone size are those reported in that table. The sample includes about 160,000 clones, more than 80% of them seen just once. Followed longitudinally, the Seattle patients had been enrolled during active infection. Germline-derived CDR1 and CDR2 are SEHNR and FQNEAQ (reference sequence). The CDR3 is made up of 18 amino acids. The ends were cut back, 5 bases at V and 0 bases at J, with 19 bases in the middle.

The sample consisted of peripheral blood. This clonotype was sampled from an older woman with COVID-19, enrolled during active disease. The J gene is TRBJ2-2, the V gene TRBV7-9; D remains ambiguous. In DNA form, the CDR3 reads TGTGCCAGCAGCCAGAGAGGCAGAAATATCCCGAACACCGGGGAGCTGTTTTTT. Translation: CASSQRGRNIPNTGELFF.